A selection of T cell receptor beta chains follows, all from one sample in a study of blood T cells in healthy people across ages. TCRdb re-called the 5' RACE reads with MiXCR, one entry per CDR3 protein. The sample holds about 780,000 distinct CDR3 sequences; about 45% are singletons and the top ten take approximately 18%. The sequencing sample was made of blood. Every receptor here comes from a man older than 75 in good health. CDR3s include the opening cysteine and the closing phenylalanine or tryptophan. Each record gives: J gene, D gene, clone size, V gene, CDR3 DNA, CDR3 protein. D genes are given only for firm matches. Expanded clones are given a class, and other clones once, few, many or no size at all.

>TRBJ2-1|.|.|TRBV3-1
TGTGCCAGCAGCCTACTAGGAGGGCCGCGCAATGAGCAGTTCTTC
CASSLLGGPRNEQFF
>TRBJ2-5|TRBD2|few|TRBV6-2/TRBV6-3
TGTGCCAGCAGTTTGGGACTAGCGAGACGCCAAGAGACCCAGTACTTC
CASSLGLARRQETQYF
>TRBJ2-5|.|many|TRBV4-1
TGCGCCAGCAGCCAAGATGGCAGTCGGACAGAAGAGACCCAGTACTTC
CASSQDGSRTEETQYF
>TRBJ2-7|TRBD1|.|TRBV5-5
TGTGCCAGCACAGGACAGGGGTTCTACGAGCAGTACTTC
CASTGQGFYEQYF
>TRBJ2-3|.|few|TRBV20-1
TGCAGTGCTAGAGATGGGGCAGATAGCACAGATACGCAGTATTTT
CSARDGADSTDTQYF
>TRBJ2-5|TRBD2|few|TRBV18
TGTGCCAGCTCTCCCGAAGAAGCTCGAGGACTAGCGGGAGTTCAAGAGACCCAGTACTTC
CASSPEEARGLAGVQETQYF
>TRBJ2-3|.|few|TRBV6-6
TGTGCCAGCAGTTACTCGTTACTAGCAACTAGCACAGATACGCAGTATTTT
CASSYSLLATSTDTQYF
>TRBJ2-5|.|few|TRBV5-1
TGCGCCAGCAGCGGAACTAGCACCCAAGAGACCCAGTACTTC
CASSGTSTQETQYF
>TRBJ2-7|.|.|TRBV2
TGTGCCAGCACCAGACAGGAGAGCTCCTACGAGCAGTACTTC
CASTRQESSYEQYF
>TRBJ1-2|TRBD1|.|TRBV12-3/TRBV12-4
TGTGCCAGCAGTTCGGGGGACAGGCCCAACTATGGCTACACCTTC
CASSSGDRPNYGYTF
>TRBJ1-3|.|.|TRBV12-3/TRBV12-4
TGTGCCAGCAGTTTATATTTCAGCGAGAACTCTGGAAACACCATATATTTT
CASSLYFSENSGNTIYF
>TRBJ2-7|.|.|TRBV4-2
TGTGCCAGCAGCCAAGAGGGTGCAGGCCAGTACTCCTACGAGCAGTACTTC
CASSQEGAGQYSYEQYF
>TRBJ1-1|.|once|TRBV29-1
TGCAGCGTTGAACCCTCGGGACGCCGGAACACTGAAGCTTTCTTT
CSVEPSGRRNTEAFF
>TRBJ1-1|.|.|TRBV29-1
TGCAGCGTTGCGGGGTTTGCTGAAGCTTTCTTT
CSVAGFAEAFF
>TRBJ1-5|TRBD1|few|TRBV20-1
TGCAGTGCTGAAAGACAGGGGGGCAATCAGCCCCAGCATTTT
CSAERQGGNQPQHF
>TRBJ2-7|.|few|TRBV29-1
TGCAGCGTTGGCAGTCCACCCTACGAGCAGTACTTC
CSVGSPPYEQYF
>TRBJ1-2|TRBD1|.|TRBV29-1
TGCAGCGTTGGCGACAGGGGGGGTGGCTACACCTTC
CSVGDRGGGYTF